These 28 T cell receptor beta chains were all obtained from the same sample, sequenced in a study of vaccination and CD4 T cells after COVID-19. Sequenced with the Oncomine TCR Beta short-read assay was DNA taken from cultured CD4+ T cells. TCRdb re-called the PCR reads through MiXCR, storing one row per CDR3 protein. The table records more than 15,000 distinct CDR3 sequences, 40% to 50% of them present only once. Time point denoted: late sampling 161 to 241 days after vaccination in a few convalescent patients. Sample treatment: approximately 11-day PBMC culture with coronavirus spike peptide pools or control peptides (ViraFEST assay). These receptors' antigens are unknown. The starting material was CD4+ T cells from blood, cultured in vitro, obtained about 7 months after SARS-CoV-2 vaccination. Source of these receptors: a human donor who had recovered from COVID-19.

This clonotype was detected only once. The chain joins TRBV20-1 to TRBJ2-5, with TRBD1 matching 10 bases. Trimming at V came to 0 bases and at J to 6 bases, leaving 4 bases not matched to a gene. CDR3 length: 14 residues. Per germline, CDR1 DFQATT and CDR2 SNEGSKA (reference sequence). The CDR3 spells CSARDGDRGQTQYF. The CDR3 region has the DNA TGCAGTGCTAGAGACGGGGACAGGGGACAGACCCAGTACTTC.

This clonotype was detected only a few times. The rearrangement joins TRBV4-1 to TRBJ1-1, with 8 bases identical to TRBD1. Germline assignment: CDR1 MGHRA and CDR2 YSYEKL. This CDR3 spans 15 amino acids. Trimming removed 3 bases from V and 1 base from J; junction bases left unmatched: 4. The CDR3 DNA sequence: TGCGCCAGCAGCCACGACAGGGGCCCGAACACTGAAGCTTTCTTT. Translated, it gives CASSHDRGPNTEAFF.

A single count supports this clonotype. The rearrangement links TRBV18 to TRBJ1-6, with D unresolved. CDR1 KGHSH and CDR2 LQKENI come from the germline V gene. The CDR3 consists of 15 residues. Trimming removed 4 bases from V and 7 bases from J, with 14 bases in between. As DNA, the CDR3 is TGTGCCAGCTCACTAAGTGGACCGATAAATTCACCCCTCCACTTT. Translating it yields CASSLSGPINSPLHF.

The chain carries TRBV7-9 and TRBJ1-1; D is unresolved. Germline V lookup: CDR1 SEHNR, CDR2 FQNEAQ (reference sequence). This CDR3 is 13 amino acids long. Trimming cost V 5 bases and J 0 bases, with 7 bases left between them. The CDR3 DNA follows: TGTGCCAGCAGCGGAAATATGAACACTGAAGCTTTCTTT. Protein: CASSGNMNTEAFF.

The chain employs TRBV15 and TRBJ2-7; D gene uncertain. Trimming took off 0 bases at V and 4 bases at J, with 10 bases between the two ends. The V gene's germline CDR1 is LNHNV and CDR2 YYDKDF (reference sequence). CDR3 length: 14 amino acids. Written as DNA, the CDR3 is TGTGCCACCAGCAGAGATCGGACCCAATACGAGCAGTACTTC. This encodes CATSRDRTQYEQYF. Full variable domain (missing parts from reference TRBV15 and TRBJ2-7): DAMVIQNPRYQVTQFGKPVTLSCSQTLNHNVMYWYQQKSSQAPKLLFHYYDKDFNNEADTPDNFQSRRPNTSFCFLDIRSPGLGDTAMYLCATSRDRTQYEQYFGPGTRLTVT.

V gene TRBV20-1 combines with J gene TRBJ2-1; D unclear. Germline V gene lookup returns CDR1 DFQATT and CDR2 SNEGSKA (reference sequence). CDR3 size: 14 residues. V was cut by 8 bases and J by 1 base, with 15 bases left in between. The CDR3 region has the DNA TGCAGTTTACTCGCCCATGGGTCCTACAATGAGCAGTTCTTC. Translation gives CSLLAHGSYNEQFF.

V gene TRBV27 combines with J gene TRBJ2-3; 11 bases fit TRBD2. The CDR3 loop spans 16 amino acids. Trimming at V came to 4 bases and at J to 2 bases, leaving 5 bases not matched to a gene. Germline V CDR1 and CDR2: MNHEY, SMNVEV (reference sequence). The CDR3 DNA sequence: TGTGCCAGCAGTTCCCTAGCGGGAGGTGACACAGATACGCAGTATTTT. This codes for CASSSLAGGDTDTQYF.

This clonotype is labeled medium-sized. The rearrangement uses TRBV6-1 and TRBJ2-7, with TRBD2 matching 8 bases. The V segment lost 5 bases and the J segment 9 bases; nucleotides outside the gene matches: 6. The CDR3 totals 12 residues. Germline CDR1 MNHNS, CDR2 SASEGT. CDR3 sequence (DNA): TGTGCCAGCAGTCCCGTAGCGGGATTGCAGTACTTC. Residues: CASSPVAGLQYF.

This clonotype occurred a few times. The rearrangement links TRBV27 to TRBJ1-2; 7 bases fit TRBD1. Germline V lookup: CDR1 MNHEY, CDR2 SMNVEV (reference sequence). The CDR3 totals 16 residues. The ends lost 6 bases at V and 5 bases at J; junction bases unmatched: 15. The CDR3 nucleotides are TGTGCCAGCAGACCTTTCCCCCAGGGGGTAGGTTATGGCTACACCTTC. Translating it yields CASRPFPQGVGYGYTF.

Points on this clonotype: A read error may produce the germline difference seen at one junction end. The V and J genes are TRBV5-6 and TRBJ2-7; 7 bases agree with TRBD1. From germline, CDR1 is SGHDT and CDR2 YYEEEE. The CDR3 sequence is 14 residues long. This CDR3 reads CASSLGDSTYEQCF. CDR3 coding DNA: TGTGCCAGCAGCTTGGGGGACAGCACCTACGAGCAGTGCTTC.

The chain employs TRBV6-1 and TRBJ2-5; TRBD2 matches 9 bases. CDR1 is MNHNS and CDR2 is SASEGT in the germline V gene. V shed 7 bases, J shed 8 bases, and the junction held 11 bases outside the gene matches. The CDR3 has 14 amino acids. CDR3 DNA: TGTGCCAGCACAGCGGCGGGAGGGGGTCGAACCCAGTACTTC. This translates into CASTAAGGGRTQYF.

The CDR3 reads CSATAGLAEQFF. The CDR3 DNA is TGCAGTGCTACCGCGGGACTAGCAGAGCAGTTCTTC. The chain has TRBV20-1 and TRBJ2-1, with 9 bases aligning to TRBD2. Germline loops: CDR1 DFQATT, CDR2 SNEGSKA (reference sequence). CDR3 length equals 12 residues. Trimming removed 4 bases from V and 10 bases from J; junction bases left unmatched: 5.

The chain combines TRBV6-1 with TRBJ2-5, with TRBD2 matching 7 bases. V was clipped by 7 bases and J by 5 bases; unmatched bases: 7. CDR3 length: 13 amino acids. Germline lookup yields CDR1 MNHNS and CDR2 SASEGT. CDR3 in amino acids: CASIAGGRETQYF. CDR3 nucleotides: TGTGCCAGCATAGCGGGTGGGCGGGAGACCCAGTACTTC.

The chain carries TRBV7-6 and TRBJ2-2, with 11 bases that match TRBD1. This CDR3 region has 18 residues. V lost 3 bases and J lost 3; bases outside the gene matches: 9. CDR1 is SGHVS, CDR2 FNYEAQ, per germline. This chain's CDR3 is CASSLGPPGQGDTGELFF. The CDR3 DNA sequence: TGTGCCAGCAGCTTGGGGCCACCGGGACAGGGGGACACCGGGGAGCTGTTTTTT.

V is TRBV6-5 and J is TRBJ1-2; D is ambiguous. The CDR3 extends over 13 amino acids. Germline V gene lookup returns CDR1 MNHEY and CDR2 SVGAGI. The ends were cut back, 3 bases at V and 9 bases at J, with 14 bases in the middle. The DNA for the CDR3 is TGTGCCAGCAGTTATAACCCAGGTATCAGCTACACCTTC. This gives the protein CASSYNPGISYTF.

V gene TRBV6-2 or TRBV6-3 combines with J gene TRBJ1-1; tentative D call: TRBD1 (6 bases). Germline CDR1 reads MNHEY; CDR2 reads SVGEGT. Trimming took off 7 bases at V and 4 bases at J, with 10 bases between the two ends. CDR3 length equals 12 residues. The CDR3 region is CASTGAGTEAFF. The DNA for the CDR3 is TGTGCCAGCACGGGGGCTGGCACTGAAGCTTTCTTT.

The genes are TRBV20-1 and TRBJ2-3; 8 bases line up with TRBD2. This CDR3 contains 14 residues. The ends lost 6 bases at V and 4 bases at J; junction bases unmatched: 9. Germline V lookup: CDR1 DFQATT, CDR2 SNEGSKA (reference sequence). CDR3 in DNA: TGCAGTGCCGAGATTGGACTAGCAGCAGATACGCAGTATTTT. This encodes CSAEIGLAADTQYF.

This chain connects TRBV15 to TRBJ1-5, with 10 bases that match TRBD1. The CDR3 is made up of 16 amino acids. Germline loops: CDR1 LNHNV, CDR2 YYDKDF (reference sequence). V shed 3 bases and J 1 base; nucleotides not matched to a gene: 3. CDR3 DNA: TGTGCCACCAGCAGGTTGACAGGGGGCAGCAATCAGCCCCAGCATTTT. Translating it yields CATSRLTGGSNQPQHF.

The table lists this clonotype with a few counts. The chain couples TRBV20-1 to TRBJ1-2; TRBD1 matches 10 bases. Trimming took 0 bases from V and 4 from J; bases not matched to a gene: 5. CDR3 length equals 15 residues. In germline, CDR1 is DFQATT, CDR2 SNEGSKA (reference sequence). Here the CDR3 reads CSARDEDRGFYGYTF. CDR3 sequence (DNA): TGCAGTGCTAGAGATGAGGACAGGGGGTTCTATGGCTACACCTTC.

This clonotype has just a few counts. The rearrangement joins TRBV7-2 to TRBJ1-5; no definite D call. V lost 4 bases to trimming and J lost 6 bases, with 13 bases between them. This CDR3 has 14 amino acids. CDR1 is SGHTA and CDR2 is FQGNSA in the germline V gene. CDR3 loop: CASSYLRGVQPQHF. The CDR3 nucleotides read TGTGCCAGCAGCTACCTTCGGGGTGTTCAGCCCCAGCATTTT.

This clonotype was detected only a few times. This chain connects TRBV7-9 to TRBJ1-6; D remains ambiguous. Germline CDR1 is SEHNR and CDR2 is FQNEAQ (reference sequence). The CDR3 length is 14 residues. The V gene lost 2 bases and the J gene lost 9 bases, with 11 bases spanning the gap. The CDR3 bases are TGTGCCAGCAGCTTAACATCCGTCGGTTCACCCCTCCACTTT. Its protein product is CASSLTSVGSPLHF.

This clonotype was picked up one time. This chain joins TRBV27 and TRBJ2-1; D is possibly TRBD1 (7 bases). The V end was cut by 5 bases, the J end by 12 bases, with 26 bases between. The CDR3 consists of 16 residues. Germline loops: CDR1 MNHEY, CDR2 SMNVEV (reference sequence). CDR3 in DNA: TGTGCCAGCAGTAAAGGGGGGCGGACAGGCCACGGCGCGCAGTTCTTC. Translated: CASSKGGRTGHGAQFF.

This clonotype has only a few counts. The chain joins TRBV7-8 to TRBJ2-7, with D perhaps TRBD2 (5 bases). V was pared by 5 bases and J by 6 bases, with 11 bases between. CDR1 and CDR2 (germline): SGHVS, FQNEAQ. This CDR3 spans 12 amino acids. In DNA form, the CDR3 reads TGTGCCAGCAGCATCGGGGAAGGCGAGCAGTACTTC. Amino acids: CASSIGEGEQYF.

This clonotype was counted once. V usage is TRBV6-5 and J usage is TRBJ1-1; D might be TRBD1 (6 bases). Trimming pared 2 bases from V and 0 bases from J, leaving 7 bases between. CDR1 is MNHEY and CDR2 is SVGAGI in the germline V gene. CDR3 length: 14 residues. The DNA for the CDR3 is TGTGCCAGCAGTTACGGGACACTGAACACTGAAGCTTTCTTT. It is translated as CASSYGTLNTEAFF.

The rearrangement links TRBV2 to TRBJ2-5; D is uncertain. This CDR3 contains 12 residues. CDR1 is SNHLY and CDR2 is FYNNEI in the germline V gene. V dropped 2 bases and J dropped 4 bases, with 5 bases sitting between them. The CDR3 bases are TGTGCCAGCAGTGAAAGTGTAGAGACCCAGTACTTC. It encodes CASSESVETQYF.

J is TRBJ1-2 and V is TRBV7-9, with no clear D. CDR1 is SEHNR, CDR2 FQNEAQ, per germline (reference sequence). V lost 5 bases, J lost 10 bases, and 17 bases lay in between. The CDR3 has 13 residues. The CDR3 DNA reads TGTGCCAGCAGCCCCACCGTCGGCGGATCCTACACCTTC. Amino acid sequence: CASSPTVGGSYTF.

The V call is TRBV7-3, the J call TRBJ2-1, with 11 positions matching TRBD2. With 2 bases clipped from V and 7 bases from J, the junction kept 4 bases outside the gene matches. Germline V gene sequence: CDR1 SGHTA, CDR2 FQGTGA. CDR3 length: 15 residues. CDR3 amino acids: CASSLETSGINEQFF. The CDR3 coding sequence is TGTGCCAGCAGCTTAGAGACTAGCGGGATTAATGAGCAGTTCTTC.

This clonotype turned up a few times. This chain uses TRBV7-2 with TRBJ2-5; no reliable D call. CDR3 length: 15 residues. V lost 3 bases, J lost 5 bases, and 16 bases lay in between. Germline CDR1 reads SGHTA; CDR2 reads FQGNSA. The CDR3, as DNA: TGTGCCAGCAGCTTTTCGCCAAACAGTGGGGAGACCCAGTACTTC. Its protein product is CASSFSPNSGETQYF.